This TCR beta chain was found in a study of T cells in Graves' hyperthyroidism and ophthalmopathy. Study-level information: Peripheral blood draws took place at initial diagnosis, ahead of any treatment. Overall study results and limits: Stable hyperthyroidism and ophthalmopathy were separated using 13 V-J signatures.

For the diagnoses, clinical symptoms, serum thyroxine and TRAb, thyroid ultrasound and orbital computed tomography were used. PBMCs were sourced from roughly 10 ml fresh peripheral blood. RNA transcripts served as the template for amplifying TCR beta CDR3 regions. In the first-round RT-PCR of the TCR CDR3, the HTBI primer set was used. TCRdb re-analysed the multiplex PCR reads in MiXCR, keeping a single row per CDR3 protein. The sample carries hundreds of thousands of distinct CDR3 sequences, approximately 15% recorded once. This CDR3 spans 17 amino acids. V lost 5 bases and J lost 8; bases outside the gene matches: 18. Per the germline V gene, CDR1 is PRHDT and CDR2 is FYEKMQ (reference sequence). On this clonotype itself: Its target is not known.

The sequencing input was blood. The chain combines TRBV13 with TRBJ2-1, with TRBD2 identical over 7 bases. The origin of this receptor is a woman in her 30s with Graves' hyperthyroidism. The CDR3 loop reads CASSAGGGGSLWDEQFF. CDR3 bases: TGTGCCAGCAGCGCCGGTGGCGGCGGGAGTCTATGGGATGAGCAGTTCTTC.